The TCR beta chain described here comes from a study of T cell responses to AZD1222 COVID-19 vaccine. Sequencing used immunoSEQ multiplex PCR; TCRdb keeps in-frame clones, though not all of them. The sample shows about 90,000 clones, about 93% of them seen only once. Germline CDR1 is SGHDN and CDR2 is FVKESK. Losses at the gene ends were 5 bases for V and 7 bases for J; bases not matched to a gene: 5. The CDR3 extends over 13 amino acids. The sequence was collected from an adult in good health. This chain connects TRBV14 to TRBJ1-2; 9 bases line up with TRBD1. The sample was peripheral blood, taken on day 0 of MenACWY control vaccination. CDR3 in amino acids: CASSTGTGFGYTF. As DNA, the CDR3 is TGTGCCAGCAGCACCGGGACAGGGTTTGGCTACACCTTC.